The TCR beta chain under discussion was sequenced for a study of cytomegalovirus exposure and HLA in healthy donors. Between the trimmed V and J ends, which lost 6 bases and 7 bases, there was a span of 10 bases. The CDR3 is made up of 13 amino acids. CDR1 and CDR2 (germline): MNHNS, SASEGT. The PCR ran on 60 Vbeta and 13 Jbeta primers. The protocol was immunoSEQ multiplex PCR, while the TCRdb copy is restricted to in-frame clones and leaves out a portion. Of 150,000 to 200,000 clones listed, 80% are singletons. This chain links TRBV6-1 with TRBJ1-6; no clear D. The clonotype comes from a middle-aged man in good health and CMV-seronegative. Sequencing used PBMCs. This CDR3 reads CASRPTANSPLHF. The CDR3, as DNA: TGTGCCAGCAGACCTACAGCAAATTCACCCCTCCACTTT.